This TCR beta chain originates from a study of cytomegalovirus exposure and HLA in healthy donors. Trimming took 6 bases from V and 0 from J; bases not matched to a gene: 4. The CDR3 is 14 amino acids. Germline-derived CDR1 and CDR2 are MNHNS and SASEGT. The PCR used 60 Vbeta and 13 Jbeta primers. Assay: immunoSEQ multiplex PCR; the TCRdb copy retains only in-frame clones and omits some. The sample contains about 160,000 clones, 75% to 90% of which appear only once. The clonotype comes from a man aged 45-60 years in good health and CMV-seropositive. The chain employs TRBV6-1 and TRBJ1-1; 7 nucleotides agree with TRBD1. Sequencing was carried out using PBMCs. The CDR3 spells CASSAGGLNTEAFF. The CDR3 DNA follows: TGTGCCAGCAGCGCAGGGGGGCTGAACACTGAAGCTTTCTTT.